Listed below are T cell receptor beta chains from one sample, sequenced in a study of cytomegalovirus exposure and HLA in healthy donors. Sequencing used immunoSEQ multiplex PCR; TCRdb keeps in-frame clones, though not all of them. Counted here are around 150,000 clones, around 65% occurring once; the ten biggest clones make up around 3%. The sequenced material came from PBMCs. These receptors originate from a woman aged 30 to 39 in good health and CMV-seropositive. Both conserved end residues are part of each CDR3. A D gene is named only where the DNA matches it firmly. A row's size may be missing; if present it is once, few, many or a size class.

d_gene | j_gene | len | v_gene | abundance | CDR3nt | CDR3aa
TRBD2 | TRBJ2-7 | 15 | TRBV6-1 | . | TGTGCCAGCAGTGGGCGGGGGGGACAAGCCTACGAGCAGTACTTC | CASSGRGGQAYEQYF
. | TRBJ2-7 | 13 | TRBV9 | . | TGTGCCAGCAGCCCAGGCCCCGTCTACGAGCAGTACTTC | CASSPGPVYEQYF
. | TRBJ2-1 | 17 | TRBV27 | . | TGTGCCAGCAGTTTCAAGGGGCCTCACAGCTCCTACAATGAGCAGTTCTTC | CASSFKGPHSSYNEQFF
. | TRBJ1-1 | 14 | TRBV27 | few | TGTGCCAGCAGTTTAACGGCCAGGGCCACTGAAGCTTTCTTT | CASSLTARATEAFF
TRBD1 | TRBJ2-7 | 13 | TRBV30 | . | TGTGCCCAAGCCGGGACAGACTCCTACGAGCAGTACTTC | CAQAGTDSYEQYF
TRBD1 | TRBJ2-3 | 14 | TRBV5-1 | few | TGCGCCAGCGGAATAGGGACAGGTACAGATACGCAGTATTTT | CASGIGTGTDTQYF
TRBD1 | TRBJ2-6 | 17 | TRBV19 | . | TGTGCCAGTCAACCCGGGACAGCGGACTCTGGGGCCAACGTCCTGACTTTC | CASQPGTADSGANVLTF
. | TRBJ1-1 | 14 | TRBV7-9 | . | TGTGCCAGCAGCCCTGCGGGGAGCAACACTGAAGCTTTCTTT | CASSPAGSNTEAFF
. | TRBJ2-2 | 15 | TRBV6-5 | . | TGTGCCAGCAGTTACGGGGGGGCCATCACCGGGGAGCTGTTTTTT | CASSYGGAITGELFF
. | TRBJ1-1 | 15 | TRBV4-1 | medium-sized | TGCGCCAGCAGCCCGACCGCCGGGGTGAACACTGAAGCTTTCTTT | CASSPTAGVNTEAFF
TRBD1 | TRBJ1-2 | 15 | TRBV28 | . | TGTGCCAGCAGTTTGTCCCGCGCCGGGACAGGCGGCTACACCTTC | CASSLSRAGTGGYTF
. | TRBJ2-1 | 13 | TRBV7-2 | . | TGTGCCAGCAGCCGAGGGGGACACAATGAGCAGTTCTTC | CASSRGGHNEQFF
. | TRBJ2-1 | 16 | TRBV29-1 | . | TGCAGCGGGGGGGACCGGGACGTCAGCTACTACAATGAGCAGTTCTTC | CSGGDRDVSYYNEQFF
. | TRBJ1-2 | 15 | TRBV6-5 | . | TGTGCCAGCACCTTACGAGGTTTTTCCAACTATGGCTACACCTTC | CASTLRGFSNYGYTF
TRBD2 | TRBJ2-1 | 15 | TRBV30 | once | TGTGCCTGGAGCGCTCTAGCGGGAGGGTACAATGAGCAGTTCTTC | CAWSALAGGYNEQFF
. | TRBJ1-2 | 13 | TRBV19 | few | TGTGCCAGTAGTATTGCGGGTCCTGACGGCTACACCTTC | CASSIAGPDGYTF
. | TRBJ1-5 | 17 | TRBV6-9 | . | TGTGCCAGCGGAGTCTACAACAGGGACGAGGGCAATCAGCCCCAGCATTTT | CASGVYNRDEGNQPQHF
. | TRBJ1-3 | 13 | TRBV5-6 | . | TGTGCCAGCAGCTTGATTGTCGAGGACACCATATATTTT | CASSLIVEDTIYF
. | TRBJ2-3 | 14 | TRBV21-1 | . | TGTGCCAGCAGCATAAAAGGAGTTCGAGATACGCAGTATTTT | CASSIKGVRDTQYF
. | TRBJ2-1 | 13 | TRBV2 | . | TGTGCCAGCAGTGGGAGCTCCTACAATGAGCAGTTCTTC | CASSGSSYNEQFF
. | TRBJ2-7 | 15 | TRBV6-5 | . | TGTGCCAGCAGTTACTCGGCTAGGGGAACCTACGAGCAGTACTTC | CASSYSARGTYEQYF
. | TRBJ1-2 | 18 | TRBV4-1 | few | TGCGCCAGCAGCCGATCCGGGCCCCTGGGAGTGGCACACTATGGCTACACCTTC | CASSRSGPLGVAHYGYTF
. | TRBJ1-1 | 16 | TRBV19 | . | TGTGCCAGTAGTACCGATCGTCGAGAAGGAGGGACTGAAGCTTTCTTT | CASSTDRREGGTEAFF
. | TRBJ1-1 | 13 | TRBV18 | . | TGTGCCAGCTCACCAGACAGCAGAAATGAAGCTTTCTTT | CASSPDSRNEAFF
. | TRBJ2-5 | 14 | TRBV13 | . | TGTGCCAGCAGCACATACAGGGAAGAAGAGACCCAGTACTTC | CASSTYREEETQYF
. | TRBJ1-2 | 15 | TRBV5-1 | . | TGCGCCAGCAGCTTGGGTGGCAGGGGTAACTATGGCTACACCTTC | CASSLGGRGNYGYTF
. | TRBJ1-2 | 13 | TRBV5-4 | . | TGTGCCAGCAGCTCACCCACAGGGAGTGGCTACACCTTC | CASSSPTGSGYTF
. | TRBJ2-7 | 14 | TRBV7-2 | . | TGTGCCAGCAGCTTACGCGGGAACACCTACGAGCAGTACTTC | CASSLRGNTYEQYF
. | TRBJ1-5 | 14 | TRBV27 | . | TGTGCCAGCAGTTTATCGATACAGTGGCAGCCCCAGCATTTT | CASSLSIQWQPQHF
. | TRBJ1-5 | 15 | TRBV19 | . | TGTGCCAGTAGTATAAGAGGAAGTAGCAATCAGCCCCAGCATTTT | CASSIRGSSNQPQHF
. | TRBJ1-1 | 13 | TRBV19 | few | TGTGCCAGTAGTATCTCCTTCAACACTGAAGCTTTCTTT | CASSISFNTEAFF
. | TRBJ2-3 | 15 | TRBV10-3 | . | TGTGCCACCTCTATCGACGACCGAAAGGGGGATACGCAGTATTTT | CATSIDDRKGDTQYF
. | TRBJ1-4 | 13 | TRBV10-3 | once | TGTGCCATGAGACAGTCAACTAATGAAAAACTGTTTTTT | CAMRQSTNEKLFF
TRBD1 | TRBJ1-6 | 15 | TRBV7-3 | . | TGTGCCAGCAGCTTAAGTGGGACAGCCTATTCACCCCTCCACTTT | CASSLSGTAYSPLHF
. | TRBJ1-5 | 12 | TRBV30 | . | TGTGCCTGGAGTGTACCCCGGGGACCCCAGCATTTT | CAWSVPRGPQHF
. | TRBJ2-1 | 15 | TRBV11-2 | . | TGTGCCAGCAGTCCAAGGCTTAGCGGCAACAATGAGCAGTTCTTC | CASSPRLSGNNEQFF
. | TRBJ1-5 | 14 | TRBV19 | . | TGTGCCAGTAGTGTTCGGGGGAGCAATCAGCCCCAGCATTTT | CASSVRGSNQPQHF
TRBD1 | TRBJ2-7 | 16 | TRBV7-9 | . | TGTGCCAGCAGCTTAGTCCCGACAGGGGACGGATACGAGCAGTACTTC | CASSLVPTGDGYEQYF
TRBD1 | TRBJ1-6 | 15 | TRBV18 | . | TGTGCCAGCTCACCAAGGACAGGGGGCGATTCACCCCTCCACTTT | CASSPRTGGDSPLHF
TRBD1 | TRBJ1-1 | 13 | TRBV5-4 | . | TGTGCCAGCAGCCGAACAGGGGTGGATGAAGCTTTCTTT | CASSRTGVDEAFF
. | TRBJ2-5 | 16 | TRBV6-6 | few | TGTGCCAGCAGTTACTCGATGGGGGGGGCCCAAGAGACCCAGTACTTC | CASSYSMGGAQETQYF
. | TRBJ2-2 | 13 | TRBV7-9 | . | TGTGCCAGCGGACAATGGAACACCGGGGAGCTGTTTTTT | CASGQWNTGELFF
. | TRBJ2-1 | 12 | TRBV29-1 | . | TGCAGCGTTTACCTACCTCTAAACGAGCAGTTCTTC | CSVYLPLNEQFF
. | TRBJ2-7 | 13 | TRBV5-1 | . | TGCGCCAGCAGCCCGACCGCAGGGTACGAGCAGTACTTC | CASSPTAGYEQYF
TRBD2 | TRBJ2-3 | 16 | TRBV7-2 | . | TGTGCCAGCAGCCCCCCCCGCGGGGGGAGCACAGATACGCAGTATTTT | CASSPPRGGSTDTQYF
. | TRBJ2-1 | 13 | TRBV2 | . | TGTGCCAGCATGCAGGACTACTCTTGGGAGCAGTTCTTC | CASMQDYSWEQFF
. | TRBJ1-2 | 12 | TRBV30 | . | TGTGCCTGGGGGCTAACCCTCTATGGCTACACCTTC | CAWGLTLYGYTF
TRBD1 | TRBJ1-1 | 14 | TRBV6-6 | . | TGTGCCAGCAGCTACCAACCGGGACAGGGTGAAGCTTTCTTT | CASSYQPGQGEAFF
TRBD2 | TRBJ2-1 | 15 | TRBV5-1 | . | TGCGCCAGCAGCTTTCGTAGCGGGAGGGAGAATGAGCAGTTCTTC | CASSFRSGRENEQFF
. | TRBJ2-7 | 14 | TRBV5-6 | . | TGTGCCAGCAGCCGTAGTCGGTACTCCTACGAGCAGTACTTC | CASSRSRYSYEQYF
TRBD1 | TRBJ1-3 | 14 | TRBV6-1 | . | TGTGCCGGTATGGACAGGAGCTCTGGAAACACCATATATTTT | CAGMDRSSGNTIYF
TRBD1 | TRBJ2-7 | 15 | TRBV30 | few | TGTGCCTGGAGTGCGTTGACAGGGGAATACTACGAGCAGTACTTC | CAWSALTGEYYEQYF
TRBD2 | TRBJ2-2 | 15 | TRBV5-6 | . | TGTGCCAGCAGCCCCTTGGGGGGGTTAGCCGGGGAGCTGTTTTTT | CASSPLGGLAGELFF
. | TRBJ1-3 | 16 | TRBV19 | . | TGTGCCAGTAGCCGGACGGGAGAACGGTCTGGAAACACCATATATTTT | CASSRTGERSGNTIYF
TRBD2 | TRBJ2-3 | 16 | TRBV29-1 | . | TGCAGCGTTGGGAAAAGACTAGCATTAAGCACAGATACGCAGTATTTT | CSVGKRLALSTDTQYF
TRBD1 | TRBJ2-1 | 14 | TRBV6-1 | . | TGTGCCAGCAGAGCAGGGACAGGGTACAATGAGCAGCTCTTC | CASRAGTGYNEQLF
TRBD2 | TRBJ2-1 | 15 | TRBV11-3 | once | TGTGCCAGCAGCCCCGGGGTAGCGGGAGGGTATGAGCAGTTCTTC | CASSPGVAGGYEQFF
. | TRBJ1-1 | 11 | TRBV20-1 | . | TGCAGTGCTAGCTATCGAGCGGGGGCCCACTTT | CSASYRAGAHF